One and the same sample provided the 17 T cell receptor beta chains below, sequenced in a study of control samples from healthy donors and cancer patients (dated by TCRdb to the early 2020s). Library generation was performed with the immunoSEQ multiplex PCR assay. As stored in TCRdb, this immuneACCESS dataset retains in-frame rearrangements with V and J assigned. A fraction of the clones does not appear; measured against another copy, unresolved V genes explain less than half of the discrepancy, and the remainder lacks a known reason. For this sample there are more than 95,000 clones; approximately 95% appear just once. The top ten constitute more than 7% of the sample. What was sequenced was blood. The receptor set was obtained from a young man in good health.

This clone has just one count. The chain couples TRBV18 to TRBJ2-7; D not certain. Trimming removed 2 bases at V and 0 bases at J, with 8 bases between. The CDR3 runs to 14 residues. Germline loops: CDR1 KGHSH, CDR2 LQKENI. The CDR3: CASSPGWGSYEQYF. The CDR3 coding sequence is TGTGCCAGCTCACCAGGGTGGGGCTCCTACGAGCAGTACTTC.

The chain is built from TRBV7-9 and TRBJ2-5, with D maybe TRBD2 (5 bases). V lost 0 bases and J 1 base, leaving 9 bases between the germline ends. The CDR3 is 15 residues long. CDR1 and CDR2 from the germline V gene are SEHNR and FQNEAQ (reference sequence). CDR3 DNA sequence: TGTGCCAGCAGCTTAGCGTACACTAGCCAAGAGACCCAGTACTTC. Amino acid sequence: CASSLAYTSQETQYF.

The chain carries TRBV10-3 and TRBJ2-7, with unresolved D. This CDR3 region has 13 residues. Looked up from germline, CDR1 is ENHRY and CDR2 is SYGVKD. V was clipped by 0 bases and J by 3 bases, with 6 bases between them. The CDR3 sequence: CAISESASYEQYF. The CDR3 coding sequence is TGTGCCATCAGTGAGTCAGCTAGCTACGAGCAGTACTTC.

This clone is a singleton in its sample. CDR3 in DNA: TGTGCCAGCACGAGGGGTGGGTACACTGAAGCTTTCTTT. It is translated as CASTRGGYTEAFF. This chain joins TRBV28 and TRBJ1-1, with D perhaps matching TRBD1 (5 bases). The CDR3 is 13 amino acids. Germline CDR1 MDHEN, CDR2 SYDVKM. V was shortened by 7 bases and J by 3 bases, with 12 bases between the two germline ends.

The count of this clone is one. This sequence joins TRBV6-4 and TRBJ1-1; a weak D match, TRBD1 (5 bases). The CDR3 has 15 amino acids. In germline, CDR1 is MRHNA, CDR2 SNTAGT. V lost 2 bases to trimming and J lost 4 bases, with 14 bases between them. For the CDR3, the DNA is TGTGCCAGCAGTGACGTTGCGTTGGGACGCACTGAAGCTTTCTTT. Protein: CASSDVALGRTEAFF.

The V call is TRBV6-5, the J call TRBJ1-1, with D unresolved. The germline gives CDR1 MNHEY, CDR2 SVGAGI. Trimming removed 2 bases from V and 3 bases from J, with 16 bases in between. This CDR3 is built from 16 residues. CDR3 in amino acids: CASSYVSVGVDTEAFF. CDR3 DNA: TGTGCCAGCAGTTACGTGTCGGTAGGTGTTGACACTGAAGCTTTCTTT.

The chain couples TRBV3-1 (or the pseudogene TRBV3-2) to TRBJ2-1; TRBD1 aligns across 8 bases. This CDR3 has 14 residues. Germline-derived CDR1 and CDR2 are LGHDT and YNNKEL (reference sequence). V was pared by 3 bases and J by 7 bases, with 5 bases of the junction left unmatched. The CDR3 bases are TGTGCCAGCAGCCACAAGACAGGGGCGAATGAGCAGTTCTTC. It codes for CASSHKTGANEQFF.

The chain combines TRBV6-1 with TRBJ1-5; weak D call: TRBD1 (6 bases). The CDR3 loop spans 16 amino acids. Germline CDR1 MNHNS, CDR2 SASEGT. Trimming shortened V by 4 bases and J by 10 bases, and 23 bases separated the two germline ends. The DNA for the CDR3 is TGTGCCAGCAGTGGAGAGGGGTGGACAGTGAGAGAACCCCAGCATTTT. Amino acid sequence: CASSGEGWTVREPQHF.

The J gene is TRBJ1-5, the V gene TRBV2; D is ambiguous. The CDR3 is 13 residues long. From germline, CDR1 is SNHLY and CDR2 FYNNEI. V lost 7 bases and J 7 bases, leaving 14 bases between the germline ends. The CDR3 DNA follows: TGTGCCAGCAAAGGCGGAAGAAGACAGCCCCAGCATTTT. This gives the protein CASKGGRRQPQHF.

The rearrangement joins TRBV7-9 to TRBJ2-5, with TRBD2 matching 7 bases. V lost 2 bases, J lost 5 bases, and 11 bases stayed unmatched. CDR1 and CDR2 (germline): SEHNR, FQNEAQ (reference sequence). The CDR3 is 16 amino acids. The CDR3: CASSLLWINGGETQYF. Written as DNA, the CDR3 is TGTGCCAGCAGCTTACTATGGATCAACGGGGGGGAGACCCAGTACTTC.

This chain connects TRBV3-1 (or the pseudogene TRBV3-2) to TRBJ2-7, with 8 bases identical to TRBD2. The V and J ends lost 1 base and 2 bases, in that order; junction bases with no gene match: 1. Germline V gene lookup returns CDR1 LGHDT and CDR2 YNNKEL (reference sequence). The CDR3 has 14 amino acids. In DNA, the CDR3 is TGTGCCAGCAGCCAAGCGGGGGGGACCTACGAGCAGTACTTC. This encodes CASSQAGGTYEQYF.

This CDR3 is CASSPGTANTEAFF. The CDR3 DNA is TGCGCCAGCAGCCCCGGGACAGCGAACACTGAAGCTTTCTTT. The rearrangement links TRBV5-1 to TRBJ1-1; 7 bases match TRBD1. J was trimmed by 1 base and V by 4 bases; bases with no gene match: 4. Germline V gene data show CDR1 as SGHRS and CDR2 as YFSETQ. This CDR3 has 14 residues.

This clone was recorded once. The rearrangement links TRBV6-5 to TRBJ1-5; D unclear. CDR3 size: 16 residues. CDR1 is MNHEY, CDR2 SVGAGI, per germline. V was shortened by 0 bases and J by 7 bases, with 16 bases between the two germline ends. CDR3 coding DNA: TGTGCCAGCAGTTACTCGGGTTCAAGTATAGGCCAGCCCCAGCATTTT. Protein: CASSYSGSSIGQPQHF.

The J gene is TRBJ2-5, the V gene TRBV6-1; 8 bases are shared with TRBD2. The junction had 10 bases not matched to a gene; V was cut back by 2 bases and J by 5 bases. CDR1 is MNHNS and CDR2 is SASEGT in the germline V gene. CDR3 length: 16 amino acids. The CDR3 DNA is TGTGCCAGCAGTGAAAGGCACGGGGGGGCCTTTGAGACCCAGTACTTC. Amino acid sequence: CASSERHGGAFETQYF.

This clone is a singleton in its sample. The rearrangement joins TRBV27 to TRBJ1-3; D remains ambiguous. Germline loops: CDR1 MNHEY, CDR2 SMNVEV (reference sequence). V lost 3 bases and J 0 bases, leaving 9 bases between the germline ends. The CDR3 is 15 amino acids. The CDR3 DNA sequence: TGTGCCAGCAGTTTCCGAGGGCACTCTGGAAACACCATATATTTT. It encodes CASSFRGHSGNTIYF.

The V and J genes are TRBV12-3 or TRBV12-4 and TRBJ2-2; D ambiguous. The CDR3 covers 13 residues. Trimming pared 6 bases from V and 6 bases from J, leaving 11 bases between. The chain's CDR3 is CASRSGVPGELFF. CDR3 sequence (DNA): TGTGCCAGCAGGTCAGGAGTACCCGGGGAGCTGTTTTTT.

The rearrangement links TRBV4-1 to TRBJ2-4; D is unclear. The CDR3 loop spans 16 amino acids. V was pared by 0 bases and J by 5 bases, with 14 bases between. CDR1 and CDR2 (germline): MGHRA, YSYEKL. The CDR3 DNA reads as TGCGCCAGCAGCCAAGATCGGTGGGGTTTCGAAAACATTCAGTACTTC. Its protein product is CASSQDRWGFENIQYF.